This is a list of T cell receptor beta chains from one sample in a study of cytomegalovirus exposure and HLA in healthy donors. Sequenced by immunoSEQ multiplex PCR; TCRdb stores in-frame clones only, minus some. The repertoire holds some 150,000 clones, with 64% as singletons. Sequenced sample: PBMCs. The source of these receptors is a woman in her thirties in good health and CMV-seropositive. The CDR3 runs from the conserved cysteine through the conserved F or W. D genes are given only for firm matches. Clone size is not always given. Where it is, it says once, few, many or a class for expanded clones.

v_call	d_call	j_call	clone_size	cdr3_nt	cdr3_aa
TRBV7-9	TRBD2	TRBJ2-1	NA	TGTGCCAGCAGCATACCTAGCGGGGCCCAGTTCTTC	CASSIPSGAQFF
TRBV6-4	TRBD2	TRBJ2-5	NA	TGTGCCAGCAGTGAGCTAGCGGGGACACAAGAGACCCAGTACTTC	CASSELAGTQETQYF
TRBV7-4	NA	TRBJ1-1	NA	TGTGCCAGCAGGGCCCTCGGGGATCGTACTGAAGCTTTCTTT	CASRALGDRTEAFF
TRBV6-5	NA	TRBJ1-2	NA	TGTGCCAGCAGTTACTCGGGAGGGGCAAACGGCTACACCTTC	CASSYSGGANGYTF
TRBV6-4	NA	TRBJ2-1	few	TGTGCCAGCAGGGGCGCCTTAGAGGGCCGGTTGTTCTTC	CASRGALEGRLFF
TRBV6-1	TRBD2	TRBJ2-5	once	TGTGCCAGCAGTGAAGGACTAGCGGGCCAAGAGACCCAGTACTTC	CASSEGLAGQETQYF
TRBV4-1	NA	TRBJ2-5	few	TGCGCCAGCAGCCAAGTGGCGGGCCCCCAAGAGACCCAGTACTTC	CASSQVAGPQETQYF
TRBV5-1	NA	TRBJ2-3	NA	TGCGCCAGCTGCTACATCCCCACAGATACGCAGTATTTT	CASCYIPTDTQYF
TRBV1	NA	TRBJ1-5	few	TGCACCAGCAGCCTAGGGGGGGGTGATAGCAATCAGCCCCAGCATTTT	CTSSLGGGDSNQPQHF
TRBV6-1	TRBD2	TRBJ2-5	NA	TGTGCCAGCGGGCGGGGGGGAGGGTTCCAAGAGACCCAGTACTTC	CASGRGGGFQETQYF
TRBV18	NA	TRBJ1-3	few	TGTGCCAGCTCACCCTGGCTCAGCTCTGGAAACACCATATATTTT	CASSPWLSSGNTIYF
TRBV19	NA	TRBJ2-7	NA	TGTGCCAGTAGCCCCCAGGTTGGCTCCTACGAGCAGTACTTC	CASSPQVGSYEQYF
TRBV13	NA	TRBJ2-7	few	TGTGCCAGCAGCCCGACCGGGCGGGGATGGGACGAGCAGTACTTC	CASSPTGRGWDEQYF
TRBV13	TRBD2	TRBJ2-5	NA	TGTGCCAGCAGCTTAGGTCTCACGGACGCCGGGGGGGAGACCCAGTACTTC	CASSLGLTDAGGETQYF
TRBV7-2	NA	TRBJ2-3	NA	TGTGCCAGCAGGTTTAGCGGAGATACGCAGTATTTT	CASRFSGDTQYF
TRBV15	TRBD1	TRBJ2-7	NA	TGTGCCACCAGCACACACTTCTTTCTCCGGGACAGGGGGATTGGCGAGCAGTACTTC	CATSTHFFLRDRGIGEQYF
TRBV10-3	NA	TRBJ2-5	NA	TGTGCCATCAGTGAGTCGAGCGCCCCCCTTATCCAAGAGACCCAGTACTTC	CAISESSAPLIQETQYF
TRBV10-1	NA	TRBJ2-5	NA	TGCGCCAGCAGTGAGTCGAGGGCTTCGGGAGAGACCCAGTACTTC	CASSESRASGETQYF
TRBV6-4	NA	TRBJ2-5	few	TGTGCCAGCAGTGACAGGGGTGGGGAGACCCAGTACTTC	CASSDRGGETQYF
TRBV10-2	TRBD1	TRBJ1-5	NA	TGCGCCAGCAGGGGGACAGGTGGAACCCAGCCCCAGCATTTT	CASRGTGGTQPQHF
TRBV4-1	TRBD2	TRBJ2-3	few	TGCGCCAGCAGCCCACGGTTTCTAGCGGGGGGGACGCAGTATTTT	CASSPRFLAGGTQYF
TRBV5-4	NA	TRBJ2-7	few	TGTGCCAGCAGCTTAGCAGGGACTCTGTCCTACGAGCAGTACTTC	CASSLAGTLSYEQYF
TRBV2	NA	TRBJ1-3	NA	TGTGCCAGCAGCTACTCTGGAAACACCATATATTTT	CASSYSGNTIYF
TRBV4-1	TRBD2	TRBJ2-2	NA	TGCGCCAGCAGCCTAACTAGCGGGCAGCTTACCGGGGAGCTGTTTTTT	CASSLTSGQLTGELFF
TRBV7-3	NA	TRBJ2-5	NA	TGTGCCAGCAGCCCCGACTCGTACCAAGAGACCCAGTACTTC	CASSPDSYQETQYF
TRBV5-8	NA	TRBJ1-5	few	TGTGCCAGCAGCTTCAGGGGAGGCAATCAGCCCCAGCATTTT	CASSFRGGNQPQHF
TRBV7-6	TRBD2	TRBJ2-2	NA	TGTGCCAGCAGCTTAGAAGCGGGAGTTTACGGGGAGCTGTTTTTT	CASSLEAGVYGELFF
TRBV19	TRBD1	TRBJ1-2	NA	TGTGCCAGTAGTATAGACGTATACGACAGGGGCTATGGCTACACCTTC	CASSIDVYDRGYGYTF
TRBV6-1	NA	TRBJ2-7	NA	TGTGCCAGCAGCGCCTACGAGCAGTACTTC	CASSAYEQYF
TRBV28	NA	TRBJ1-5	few	TGTGCCAGCAGCAAACAGGTATATAGCAATCAGCCCCAGCATTTT	CASSKQVYSNQPQHF
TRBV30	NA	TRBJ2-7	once	TGTGCCTGGAGAGGCGACAGCAACTCCTACGAGCAGTACTTC	CAWRGDSNSYEQYF
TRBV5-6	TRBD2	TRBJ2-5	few	TGTGCCAGCAGCTTTGGGAGGGGTCAAGAGACCCAGTACTTC	CASSFGRGQETQYF
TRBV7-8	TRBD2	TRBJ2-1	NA	TGTGCCAGCAGCTTCATCCCGGCTTTTAGCGGGGGGCCTGACAATGAGCAGTTCTTC	CASSFIPAFSGGPDNEQFF
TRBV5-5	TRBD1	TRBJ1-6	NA	TGTGCCAGCAGCTTGGGCCTCGGGACAGCCTATAATTCACCCCTCCACTTT	CASSLGLGTAYNSPLHF
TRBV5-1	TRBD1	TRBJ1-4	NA	TGCGCCAGCAGCCGGGGACAGGAGAGTGAAAAACTGTTTTTT	CASSRGQESEKLFF
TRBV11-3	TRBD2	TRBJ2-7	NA	TGTGCCAGCAGCTTAAGGGGGACTAGCCCTCACGAGCAGTACTTC	CASSLRGTSPHEQYF
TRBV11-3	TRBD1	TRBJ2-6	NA	TGTGCCAGCAGCAAGGGACAGGGTCAGGCCAACGTCCTGACTTTC	CASSKGQGQANVLTF